These 23 T cell receptor beta chains came from one sample sequenced in a study of PD-1 blockade in classical Hodgkin lymphoma. Assay: immunoSEQ multiplex PCR; the TCRdb copy retains only in-frame clones and omits some. The data hold about 17,000 clones, with roughly nine tenths observed a single time. Time point meaning: newly diagnosed, previously untreated cHL patient sample. Source material: peripheral blood mononuclear cells (PBMCs). The receptors were gathered from a human donor with classical Hodgkin lymphoma.

V is TRBV11-2 and J is TRBJ1-3; D is uncertain. V was clipped by 5 bases and J by 2 bases, with 7 bases between them. From germline, CDR1 is SGHAT and CDR2 FQNNGV. The CDR3 loop spans 13 amino acids. CDR3 in DNA: TGTGCCAGCAGCCAGGTTGCTGGAAACACCATATATTTT. This sequence encodes CASSQVAGNTIYF.

This chain connects TRBV2 to TRBJ2-2; 8 nucleotides match TRBD2. Looked up from germline, CDR1 is SNHLY and CDR2 is FYNNEI. The CDR3 is 16 amino acids. Trimming removed 2 bases from V and 6 bases from J; junction bases left unmatched: 8. Written as DNA, the CDR3 is TGTGCCAGCAGTGAAAGGCGGGGGGTGAGCGCCGGGGAGCTGTTTTTT. Its protein is CASSERRGVSAGELFF.

The V and J genes are TRBV7-2 and TRBJ2-3; TRBD1 aligns across 8 bases. Germline V gene sequence: CDR1 SGHTA, CDR2 FQGNSA. The ends lost 2 bases at V and 4 bases at J; junction bases unmatched: 2. This CDR3 contains 14 residues. The CDR3 region is CASSLKTGADTQYF. In nucleotides, the CDR3 is TGTGCCAGCAGCTTAAAGACAGGGGCAGATACGCAGTATTTT. The full variable domain, in which reference TRBV7-2 and TRBJ2-3 provide the parts outside the CDR3, is GAGVSQSPSNKVTEKGKDVELRCDPISGHTALYWYRQSLGQGLEFLIYFQGNSAPDKSGLPSDRFSAERTGGSVSTLTIQRTQQEDSAVYLCASSLKTGADTQYFGPGTRLTVL.

J is TRBJ1-5 and V is TRBV30; D might be TRBD1 (6 bases). This CDR3 region has 15 residues. CDR1 GTSNPN and CDR2 SVGIG come from the germline V gene (reference sequence). The V gene lost 0 bases and the J gene lost 7 bases, with 16 bases spanning the gap. CDR3 protein: CAWSVPGRGGQPQHF. CDR3 nucleotide sequence: TGTGCCTGGAGTGTACCCGGCAGGGGCGGCCAGCCCCAGCATTTT.

The rearrangement joins TRBV6-6 to TRBJ2-3; 9 positions agree with TRBD2. The germline V gene has CDR1 MNHNY and CDR2 SVGAGI (reference sequence). Trimming took 6 bases from V and 0 from J; bases not matched to a gene: 4. CDR3 size: 15 residues. The CDR3 spells CASSPSGTSTDTQYF. The CDR3 nucleotides are TGTGCCAGCAGCCCTAGCGGGACTAGCACAGATACGCAGTATTTT.

The chain uses TRBV7-9 and TRBJ1-1; no reliable D call. CDR3 length: 14 residues. Germline V gives CDR1 SEHNR, CDR2 FQNEAQ (reference sequence). Trimming left V 8 bases short and J 0 bases short, with 13 bases between. CDR3 protein: CASGATPVNTEAFF. CDR3 nucleotides: TGTGCCAGCGGAGCTACTCCAGTGAACACTGAAGCTTTCTTT.

The V call is TRBV27, the J call TRBJ2-2, with 8 bases matching TRBD2. The length of the CDR3 is 17 residues. Germline loops: CDR1 MNHEY, CDR2 SMNVEV (reference sequence). V dropped 6 bases and J dropped 1; count of bases not matched to a gene: 10. The CDR3 nucleotides are TGTGCCAGCAGCCGACTCCCGGGACTAGTGAACACCGGGGAGCTGTTTTTT. Translation: CASSRLPGLVNTGELFF.

This clone was counted only a few times. The chain is built from TRBV30 and TRBJ2-5; D is possibly TRBD2 (5 bases). Deletions cut 5 bases from V and 2 bases from J, with 9 bases between. This CDR3 has 12 amino acids. CDR1 and CDR2 from the germline V gene are GTSNPN and SVGIG (reference sequence). This CDR3 is CAWDPGQETQYF. The DNA for the CDR3 is TGTGCCTGGGATCCGGGACAAGAGACCCAGTACTTC.

This chain links TRBV28 with TRBJ1-6; no clear D. This CDR3 region has 15 residues. V lost 4 bases to trimming and J lost 10 bases, with 17 bases between them. CDR1 and CDR2 (germline): MDHEN, SYDVKM. CDR3 nucleotide sequence: TGTGCCAGCAGTTCCCTGGCCCCCGGCATCTCACCCCTCCACTTT. Its protein is CASSSLAPGISPLHF.

The chain recombines TRBV5-1 with TRBJ1-5; TRBD1 is a possible D gene (5 bases). V lost 4 bases, J lost 7 bases, and 18 bases lay in between. Germline V gene lookup returns CDR1 SGHRS and CDR2 YFSETQ. The CDR3 is 15 residues long. The CDR3 here is CASSPGGGVGQPQHF. CDR3 DNA sequence: TGCGCCAGCAGCCCCGGCGGGGGGGTTGGCCAGCCCCAGCATTTT.

Only one count was recorded for this clone. V is TRBV7-9 and J is TRBJ2-1, with 11 bases that match TRBD1. Per germline, CDR1 SEHNR and CDR2 FQNEAQ (reference sequence). Trimming cost V 4 bases and J 8 bases; bases outside gene matches: 1. The CDR3 is made up of 13 amino acids. The CDR3 DNA follows: TGTGCCAGCAGCTGGGACAGGGGGGATGAGCAGTTCTTC. It yields the protein CASSWDRGDEQFF.

This rearrangement joins TRBV19 to TRBJ2-1; D is ambiguous. Trimming pared 4 bases from V and 4 bases from J, leaving 2 bases between. Looked up from germline, CDR1 is LNHDA and CDR2 is SQIVND (reference sequence). The CDR3 runs 11 residues. The CDR3 is CASSKYNEQFF. DNA for the CDR3: TGTGCCAGTAGTAAATACAATGAGCAGTTCTTC.

The rearrangement joins TRBV11-1 to TRBJ2-7; 15 bases align to TRBD2. This CDR3 region has 18 residues. CDR1 SGHAT and CDR2 FQDESV come from the germline V gene (reference sequence). V lost 4 bases to trimming and J lost 1 base; unmatched junction nucleotides: 8. The CDR3 bases are TGTGCCAGCAGCTCCTCGGGACTAGCGGGAGGAGGGTCCTACGAGCAGTACTTC. Its translation: CASSSSGLAGGGSYEQYF.

This clone has only one observation. The J gene is TRBJ2-7, the V gene TRBV11-2; 8 nucleotides match TRBD2. Germline loops: CDR1 SGHAT, CDR2 FQNNGV. The CDR3 contains 15 residues. The junction had 4 bases not matched to a gene; V was cut back by 3 bases and J by 0 bases. The CDR3 sequence: CASSFSAGGSYEQYF. DNA for the CDR3: TGTGCCAGCAGCTTTAGCGCGGGAGGCTCCTACGAGCAGTACTTC.

V is TRBV4-3 and J is TRBJ2-2; 13 bases fit TRBD2. Looked up from germline, CDR1 is LGHNA and CDR2 is YSLEER. The CDR3 is made up of 19 amino acids. V was clipped by 0 bases and J by 3 bases; unmatched bases: 7. CDR3 residues: CASSQDGLAGEFHTGELFF. The CDR3 DNA is TGCGCCAGCAGCCAAGACGGACTAGCGGGAGAGTTCCACACCGGGGAGCTGTTTTTT.

As to this clone: The junction shows a germline mismatch at one end, possibly a read error. The rearrangement links TRBV27 to TRBJ1-2; D is unclear. Germline-derived CDR1 and CDR2 are MNHEY and SMNVEV (reference sequence). The CDR3 runs 14 residues. CDR3: CASSPHPQRTPPFF. Written as DNA, the CDR3 is TGTGCCAGCAGTCCCCATCCACAGAGGACCCCTCCTTTCTTC.

The rearrangement uses TRBV19 and TRBJ1-1; D is unclear. Germline CDR1 and CDR2: LNHDA and SQIVND (reference sequence). With 5 bases removed from V and 6 bases from J, the gap between germline ends came to 13 bases. CDR3 length equals 13 residues. CDR3 in DNA: TGTGCCAGTAGTTCCCCTCGTCGGCCTGAAGCTTTCTTT. This gives the protein CASSSPRRPEAFF.

The chain recombines TRBV10-3 with TRBJ2-3; 10 nucleotides line up with TRBD1. Germline V gene sequence: CDR1 ENHRY, CDR2 SYGVKD. The V segment lost 4 bases and the J segment 6 bases; nucleotides outside the gene matches: 7. The CDR3 is made up of 15 amino acids. CDR3 DNA sequence: TGTGCCATCAGTGGGGGGACAGGGGTGTTGGATACGCAGTATTTT. Residues: CAISGGTGVLDTQYF.

The J gene is TRBJ1-2, the V gene TRBV19; D perhaps matches TRBD1 (5 bases). Germline assignment: CDR1 LNHDA and CDR2 SQIVND (reference sequence). CDR3 size: 13 residues. V lost 6 bases and J 0 bases, leaving 8 bases between the germline ends. CDR3 coding DNA: TGTGCCAGTAGACACAGGACTAACTATGGCTACACCTTC. Residues: CASRHRTNYGYTF.

This clone was found once. This sequence joins TRBV13 and TRBJ2-1; 12 bases line up with TRBD2. CDR1 is PRHDT and CDR2 is FYEKMQ in the germline V gene (reference sequence). After removal of 5 bases from V and 3 bases from J, the junction contained 5 bases not matched to a gene. This CDR3 is built from 16 residues. The CDR3 protein is CASSLGLAGVYNEQFF. The CDR3 DNA is TGTGCCAGCAGCCTGGGACTAGCGGGTGTCTACAATGAGCAGTTCTTC.

This clone was seen a handful of times. This chain connects TRBV28 to TRBJ1-2; D gene uncertain. This CDR3 contains 11 residues. CDR1 is MDHEN, CDR2 SYDVKM, per germline. Trimming left V 7 bases short and J 2 bases short, with 5 bases between. This CDR3 is CASKGNYGYTF. Here the CDR3 DNA reads TGTGCCAGCAAAGGAAACTATGGCTACACCTTC.

This clone was detected once. V gene TRBV7-9 combines with J gene TRBJ1-1; D is possibly TRBD1 (6 bases). Germline-derived CDR1 and CDR2 are SEHNR and FQNEAQ (reference sequence). The ends were cut back, 5 bases at V and 4 bases at J, with 14 bases in the middle. The CDR3 spans 14 residues. This CDR3 reads CASSPGGARTEAFF. The DNA of the CDR3 is TGTGCCAGCAGCCCGGGGGGGGCGCGCACTGAAGCTTTCTTT.

V and J are TRBV23-1 and TRBJ2-7; a weak D match, TRBD2 (5 bases). TRBV23-1 is flagged as an ORF with uncertain function. The V end was cut by 7 bases, the J end by 4 bases, with 14 bases between. The CDR3 covers 13 residues. The CDR3 DNA follows: TGCGCCAGCACACTAGGACGGAAATACGAGCAGTACTTC. Encoded protein: CASTLGRKYEQYF.